This T cell receptor (beta chain) was identified during a study of blood T cell repertoires in COVID-19. Study at large: The origin of the acute and convalescent COVID-19 samples was the United States, Italy and Spain. The cDNA or gDNA used as material had been derived from T cells, B-cell-depleted T cells, or PBMCs.

The CDR3 runs 12 residues. Germline loops: CDR1 KGHSH, CDR2 LQKENI. Deletions cut 1 base from V and 5 bases from J, with 5 bases between. This clone has just one count. How the authors handled the data: Estimated nucleated cell counts came from reference gene primer amplification. TCRdb's copy holds only in-frame clones and misses some; the assay was immunoSEQ multiplex PCR. Clone size and V and J calls were adopted from that table, with D and trimming inferred from the DNA. The sample gives about 50,000 clones, 70% to 90% of which show up once; 5.9% is in the top ten. The receptor was isolated from a woman aged 55 to 70 with acute or convalescent COVID-19. The genes are TRBV18 and TRBJ1-2; D is ambiguous. Material for sequencing was peripheral blood. This chain's CDR3 is CASSPLRYGYTF. CDR3 coding DNA: TGTGCCAGCTCACCACTCCGTTATGGCTACACCTTC.